Below, one TCR beta chain is given with its context. Its antigen is still unknown. These data come from a study of cytomegalovirus exposure and HLA in healthy donors. Overall study findings and caveats: There were some V segments, including TRBV6-2 and TRBV6-3, excluded as indistinguishable. More clonal expansion characterized HLA-associated TCR beta chains than equally common others in a later analysis.

The PCR was carried out with 60 Vbeta primers and 13 Jbeta primers. Measured with immunoSEQ multiplex PCR; TCRdb has only the in-frame clones, and not every one. The data hold tens of thousands of clones, with roughly two thirds observed a single time. CDR1 SGHNT and CDR2 YENEEA come from the germline V gene. This CDR3 comprises 15 residues. After removal of 5 bases from V and 4 bases from J, the junction contained 5 bases not matched to a gene. The sample was PBMCs. The V gene is TRBV11-3, the J gene TRBJ1-4; 9 bases agree with TRBD1. The receptor was isolated from a woman aged 25 to 39 in good health and CMV-seronegative. The CDR3 nucleotides read TGTGCCAGCAGCCCGACGGGACAGGGTAATGAAAAACTGTTTTTT. Its translation is CASSPTGQGNEKLFF.